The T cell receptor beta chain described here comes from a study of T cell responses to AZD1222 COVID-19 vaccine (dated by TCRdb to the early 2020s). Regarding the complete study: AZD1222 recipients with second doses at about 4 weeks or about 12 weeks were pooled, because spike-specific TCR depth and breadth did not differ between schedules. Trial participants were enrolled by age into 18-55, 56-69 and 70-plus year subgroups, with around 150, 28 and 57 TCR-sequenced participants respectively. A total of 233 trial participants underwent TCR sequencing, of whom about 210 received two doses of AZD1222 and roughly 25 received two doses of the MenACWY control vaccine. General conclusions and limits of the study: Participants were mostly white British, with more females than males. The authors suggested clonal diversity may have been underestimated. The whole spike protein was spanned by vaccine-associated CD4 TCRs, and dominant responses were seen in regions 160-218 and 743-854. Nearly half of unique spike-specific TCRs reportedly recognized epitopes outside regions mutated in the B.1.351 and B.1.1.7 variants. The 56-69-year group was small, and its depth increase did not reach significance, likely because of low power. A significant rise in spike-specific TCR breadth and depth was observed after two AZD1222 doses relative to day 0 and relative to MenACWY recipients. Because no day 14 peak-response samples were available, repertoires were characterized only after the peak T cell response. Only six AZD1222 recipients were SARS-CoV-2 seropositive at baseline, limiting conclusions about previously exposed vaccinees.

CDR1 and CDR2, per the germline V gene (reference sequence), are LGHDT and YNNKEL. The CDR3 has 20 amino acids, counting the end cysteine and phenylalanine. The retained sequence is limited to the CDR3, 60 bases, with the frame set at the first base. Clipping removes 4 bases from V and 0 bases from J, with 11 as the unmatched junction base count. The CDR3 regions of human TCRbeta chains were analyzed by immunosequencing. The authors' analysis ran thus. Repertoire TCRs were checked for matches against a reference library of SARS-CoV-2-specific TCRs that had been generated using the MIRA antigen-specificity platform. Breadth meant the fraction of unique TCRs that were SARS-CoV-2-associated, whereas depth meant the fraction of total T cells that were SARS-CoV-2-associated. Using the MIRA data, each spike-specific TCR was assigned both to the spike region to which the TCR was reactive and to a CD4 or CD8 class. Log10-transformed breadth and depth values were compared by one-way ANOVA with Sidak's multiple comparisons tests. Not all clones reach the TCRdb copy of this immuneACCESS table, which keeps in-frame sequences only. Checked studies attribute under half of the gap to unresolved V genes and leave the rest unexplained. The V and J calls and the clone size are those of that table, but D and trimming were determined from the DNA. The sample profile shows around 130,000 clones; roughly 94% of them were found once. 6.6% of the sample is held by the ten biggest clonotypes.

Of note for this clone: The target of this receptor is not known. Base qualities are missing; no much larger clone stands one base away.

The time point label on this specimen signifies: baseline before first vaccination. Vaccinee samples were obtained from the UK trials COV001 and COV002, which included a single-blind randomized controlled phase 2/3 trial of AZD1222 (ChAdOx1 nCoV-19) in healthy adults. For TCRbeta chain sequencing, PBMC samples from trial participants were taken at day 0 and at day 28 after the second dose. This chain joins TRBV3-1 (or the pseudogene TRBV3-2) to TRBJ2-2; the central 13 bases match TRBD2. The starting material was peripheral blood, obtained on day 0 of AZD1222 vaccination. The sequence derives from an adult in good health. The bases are TGTGCCAGCAGCCCCCGACTAGCGGGAGGACGGGGAGCGAACACCGGGGAGCTGTTTTTT. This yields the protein CASSPRLAGGRGANTGELFF.